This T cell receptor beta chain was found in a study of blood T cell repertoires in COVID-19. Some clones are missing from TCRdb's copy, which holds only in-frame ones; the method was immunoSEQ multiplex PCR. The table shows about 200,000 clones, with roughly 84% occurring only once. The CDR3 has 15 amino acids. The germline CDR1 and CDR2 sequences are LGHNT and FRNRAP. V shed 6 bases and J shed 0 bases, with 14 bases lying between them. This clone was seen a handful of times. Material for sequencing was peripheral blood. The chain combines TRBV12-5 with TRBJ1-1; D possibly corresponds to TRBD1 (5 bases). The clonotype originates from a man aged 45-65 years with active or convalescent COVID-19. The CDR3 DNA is TGTGCTAGTGGCCCCGGACACTGGATGAACACTGAAGCTTTCTTT. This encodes CASGPGHWMNTEAFF.